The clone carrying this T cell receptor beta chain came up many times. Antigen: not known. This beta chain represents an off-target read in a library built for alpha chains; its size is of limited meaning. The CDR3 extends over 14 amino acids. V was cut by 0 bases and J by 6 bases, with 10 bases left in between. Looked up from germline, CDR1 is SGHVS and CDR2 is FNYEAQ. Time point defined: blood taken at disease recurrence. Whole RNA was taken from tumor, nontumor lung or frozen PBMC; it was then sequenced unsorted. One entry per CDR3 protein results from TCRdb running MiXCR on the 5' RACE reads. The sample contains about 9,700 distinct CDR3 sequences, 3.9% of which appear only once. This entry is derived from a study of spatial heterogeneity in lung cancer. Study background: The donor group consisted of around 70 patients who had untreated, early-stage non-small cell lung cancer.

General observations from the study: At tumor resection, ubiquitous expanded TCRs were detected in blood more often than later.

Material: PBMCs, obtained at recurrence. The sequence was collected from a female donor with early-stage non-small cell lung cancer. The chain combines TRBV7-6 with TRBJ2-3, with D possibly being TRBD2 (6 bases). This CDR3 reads CASSLARGPDTQYF. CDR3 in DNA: TGTGCCAGCAGCTTAGCGCGGGGTCCGGATACGCAGTATTTT.